What follows is one T cell receptor beta chain and its context. Its antigen is not known. This specimen belongs to a study of T cell responses to AZD1222 COVID-19 vaccine. Produced via immunoSEQ multiplex PCR; TCRdb's table is partial and in-frame only. Of approximately 130,000 clones listed, 80% to 95% are singletons. Study-level results: The donor group comprised mostly white British people and more females; the analysis possibly underestimated clonal diversity. Spike-specific TCR breadth and depth grew following two AZD1222 doses. At baseline, seropositivity was found in only six or seven AZD1222 recipients. Spike as a whole was targeted by vaccine-associated CD4 TCRs, dominant at 160-218 and 743-854.

Trimming left V 2 bases short and J 8 bases short, with 10 bases between. The germline gives CDR1 SGHDN, CDR2 FVKESK. CDR3 length equals 13 residues. The sample in question was peripheral blood, obtained on day 0 of AZD1222 vaccination. The chain has TRBV14 and TRBJ2-4, with D perhaps matching TRBD1 (6 bases). This TCR was sampled from an adult in good health. The CDR3 bases are TGTGCCAGCAGCCAAAACAGGGTAGACATTCAGTACTTC. Its protein is CASSQNRVDIQYF.